Below, one T cell receptor beta chain is given with its context. Its antigen is as yet unknown. This record comes from a study of cytomegalovirus exposure and HLA in healthy donors. The table came from immunoSEQ multiplex PCR; TCRdb's copy has only in-frame clones and leaves some out. The sample lists some 84,000 clones, around 90% occurring once. Regarding the study as a whole: Most TCR sequences were seen very rarely across donors, but some public TCRs occurred in many. Using the classifier, cytomegalovirus status was reportedly diagnosed with high specificity and sensitivity.

Specimen: PBMCs. This receptor was obtained from a man aged 25-45 years in good health and CMV-seronegative.

The CDR3 sequence: CAISPSDPGYGYTF. DNA for the CDR3: TGTGCCATCAGTCCTAGCGACCCGGGGTATGGCTACACCTTC. The rearrangement uses TRBV10-3 and TRBJ1-2, with D unclear. Trimming pared 5 bases from V and 5 bases from J, leaving 15 bases between. CDR3 length equals 14 residues. Per the germline V gene, CDR1 is ENHRY and CDR2 is SYGVKD.